Listed here are 3 T cell receptor beta chains from one sample, sequenced in a study of T-cell memory formation after mild COVID-19. TCRdb redid the calling of the 5' RACE reads with MiXCR, one entry per CDR3 protein. The data contain 250,000 or so distinct CDR3 sequences, 8.5% to 9.5% of them singletons. The sample comprised PBMCs or a T cell subset sorted from them (not recorded which). The receptors here all came from a man aged 18 to 35 who had mild COVID-19 (a few samples of this study predate the infection). Cell type and time point are not known.

The V call is TRBV5-1, the J call TRBJ2-1; D possibly corresponds to TRBD1 (6 bases). The germline V gene has CDR1 SGHRS and CDR2 YFSETQ. V gave up 4 bases and J gave up 1 base, with 12 bases separating them. CDR3 size: 15 residues. CDR3 amino acids: CASSPDRWSYNEQFF. For the CDR3, the DNA is TGCGCCAGCAGCCCTGACAGGTGGTCCTACAATGAGCAGTTCTTC.

This clonotype was seen a handful of times. The J gene is TRBJ2-1, the V gene TRBV7-8; D gene ambiguous. V lost 5 bases to trimming and J lost 6 bases, with 8 bases between them. Per germline, CDR1 SGHVS and CDR2 FQNEAQ. The CDR3 totals 12 residues. Here the CDR3 reads CASSVLSNEQFF. The CDR3 region has the DNA TGTGCCAGCAGCGTATTGTCCAATGAGCAGTTCTTC.

This clonotype was recorded a few times. The gene calls are TRBV4-3 and TRBJ2-7, with 8 bases matching TRBD1. CDR1 and CDR2 (germline): LGHNA, YSLEER. This CDR3 region has 14 residues. J gave up 2 bases and V 4 bases, and 4 bases lay outside the gene matches. The CDR3 bases are TGCGCCAGCAGCCCCTCACAGGGGGCCTACGAGCAGTACTTC. It encodes CASSPSQGAYEQYF.